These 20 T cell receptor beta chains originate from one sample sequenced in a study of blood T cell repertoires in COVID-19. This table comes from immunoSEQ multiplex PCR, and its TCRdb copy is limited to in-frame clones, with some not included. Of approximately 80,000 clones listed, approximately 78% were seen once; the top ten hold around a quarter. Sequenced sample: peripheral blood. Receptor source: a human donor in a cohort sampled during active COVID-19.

The CDR3 loop reads CASSPPKGASQPQHF. CDR3 sequence (DNA): TGTGCCAGCTCACCACCGAAGGGGGCGAGTCAGCCCCAGCATTTT. The chain recombines TRBV18 with TRBJ1-5, with TRBD1 matching over 7 bases. Germline CDR1 and CDR2: KGHSH and LQKENI. This CDR3 contains 15 residues. The V and J ends lost 0 bases and 6 bases, in that order; junction bases with no gene match: 5.

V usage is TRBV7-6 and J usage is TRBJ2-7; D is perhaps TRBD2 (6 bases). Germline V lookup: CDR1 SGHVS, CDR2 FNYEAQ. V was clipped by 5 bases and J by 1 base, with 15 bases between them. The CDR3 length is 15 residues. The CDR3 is CASSVGGSPSYEQYF. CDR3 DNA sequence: TGTGCCAGCAGCGTTGGGGGGTCTCCATCCTACGAGCAGTACTTC.

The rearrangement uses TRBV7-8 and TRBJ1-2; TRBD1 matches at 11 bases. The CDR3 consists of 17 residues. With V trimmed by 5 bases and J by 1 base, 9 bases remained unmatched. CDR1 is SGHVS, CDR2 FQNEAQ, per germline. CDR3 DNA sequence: TGTGCCAGCAGCGGACCGGGACAGGGGGGTTTTAACTATGGCTACACCTTC. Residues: CASSGPGQGGFNYGYTF.

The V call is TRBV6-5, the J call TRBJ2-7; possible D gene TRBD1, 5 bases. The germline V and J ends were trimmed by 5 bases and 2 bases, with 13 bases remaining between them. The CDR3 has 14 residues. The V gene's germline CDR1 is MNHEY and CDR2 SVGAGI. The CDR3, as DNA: TGTGCCAGCAGTCTCAAAGGGGATACCTACGAGCAGTACTTC. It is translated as CASSLKGDTYEQYF.

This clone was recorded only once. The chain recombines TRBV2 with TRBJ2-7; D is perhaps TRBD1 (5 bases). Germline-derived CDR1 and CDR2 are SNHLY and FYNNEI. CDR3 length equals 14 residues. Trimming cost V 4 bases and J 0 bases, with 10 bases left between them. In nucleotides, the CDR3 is TGTGCCAGCAGTGCAGGACATGGCTCCTACGAGCAGTACTTC. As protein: CASSAGHGSYEQYF.

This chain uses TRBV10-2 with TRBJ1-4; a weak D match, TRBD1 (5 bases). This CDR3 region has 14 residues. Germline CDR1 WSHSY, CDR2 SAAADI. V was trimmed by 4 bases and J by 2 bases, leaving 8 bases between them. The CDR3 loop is CASSVAGTNEKLFF. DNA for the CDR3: TGCGCCAGCAGTGTGGCAGGGACTAATGAAAAACTGTTTTTT.

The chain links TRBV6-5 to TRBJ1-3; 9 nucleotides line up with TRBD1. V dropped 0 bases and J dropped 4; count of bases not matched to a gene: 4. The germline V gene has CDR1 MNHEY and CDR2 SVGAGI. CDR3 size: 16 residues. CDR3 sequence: CASSYSRTGAGNTIYF. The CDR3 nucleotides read TGTGCCAGCAGTTACTCGAGGACAGGGGCCGGAAACACCATATATTTT.

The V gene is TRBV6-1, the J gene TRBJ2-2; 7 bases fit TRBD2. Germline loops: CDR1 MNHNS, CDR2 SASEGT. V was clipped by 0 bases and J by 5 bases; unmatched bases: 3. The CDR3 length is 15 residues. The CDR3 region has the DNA TGTGCCAGCAGTGAAGCGGGGGGAGGGACCGGGGAGCTGTTTTTT. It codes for CASSEAGGGTGELFF.

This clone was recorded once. The CDR3 spells CASSIRGAEGQGARLFF. CDR3 DNA sequence: TGTGCCAGTAGTATAAGAGGGGCAGAGGGACAGGGAGCACGGCTGTTTTTT. The chain has TRBV19 and TRBJ2-2, with 9 bases aligning to TRBD1. Germline lookup yields CDR1 LNHDA and CDR2 SQIVND (reference sequence). The CDR3 is made up of 17 amino acids. V dropped 2 bases and J dropped 13; count of bases not matched to a gene: 17. Combining the CDR3 with reference TRBV19 and TRBJ2-2 gives the whole variable domain DGGITQSPKYLFRKEGQNVTLSCEQNLNHDAMYWYRQDPGQGLRLIYYSQIVNDFQKGDIAEGYSVSREKKESFPLTVTSAQKNPTAFYLCASSIRGAEGQGARLFFGEGSRLTVL.

The CDR3 loop reads CAPGTTIYGYTF. CDR3 bases: TGTGCCCCCGGGACTACCATCTATGGCTACACCTTC. The rearrangement joins TRBV15 to TRBJ1-2; D is possibly TRBD1 (5 bases). The CDR3 sequence is 12 residues long. In germline, CDR1 is LNHNV, CDR2 YYDKDF (reference sequence). Trimming cost V 11 bases and J 4 bases, with 14 bases left between them.

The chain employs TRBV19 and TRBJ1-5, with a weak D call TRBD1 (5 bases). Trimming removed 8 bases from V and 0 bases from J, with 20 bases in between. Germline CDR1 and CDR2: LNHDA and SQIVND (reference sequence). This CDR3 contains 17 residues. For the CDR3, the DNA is TGTGCCAGTTCTCCTATAGGGCGGGGGGATAGCAATCAGCCCCAGCATTTT. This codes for CASSPIGRGDSNQPQHF.

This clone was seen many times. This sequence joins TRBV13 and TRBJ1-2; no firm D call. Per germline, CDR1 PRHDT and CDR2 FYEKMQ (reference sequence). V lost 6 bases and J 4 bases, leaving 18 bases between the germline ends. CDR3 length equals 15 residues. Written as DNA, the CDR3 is TGTGCCAGCAGTCCCTCCACCAGATACCCCTATGGCTACACCTTC. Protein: CASSPSTRYPYGYTF. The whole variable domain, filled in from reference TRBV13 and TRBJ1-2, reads AAGVIQSPRHLIKEKRETATLKCYPIPRHDTVYWYQQGPGQDPQFLISFYEKMQSDKGSIPDRFSAQQFSDYHSELNMSSLELGDSALYFCASSPSTRYPYGYTFGSGTRLTVV.

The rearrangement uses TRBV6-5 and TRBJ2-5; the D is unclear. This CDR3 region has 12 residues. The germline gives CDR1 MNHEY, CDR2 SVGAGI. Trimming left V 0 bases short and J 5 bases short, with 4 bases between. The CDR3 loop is CASSYSGETQYF. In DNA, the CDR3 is TGTGCCAGCAGTTACTCCGGGGAGACCCAGTACTTC.

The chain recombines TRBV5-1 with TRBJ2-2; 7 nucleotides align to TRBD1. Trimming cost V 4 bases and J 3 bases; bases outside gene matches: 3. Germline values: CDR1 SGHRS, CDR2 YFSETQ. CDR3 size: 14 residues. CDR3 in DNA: TGCGCCAGCAGCGACAGGGTAGACACCGGGGAGCTGTTTTTT. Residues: CASSDRVDTGELFF.

Here the CDR3 DNA reads TGTGCCAGCAGATCAGCTAGCGGGGGGGCTGATACGCAGTATTTT. The encoded protein is CASRSASGGADTQYF. The chain employs TRBV6-5 and TRBJ2-3, with 12 bases aligning to TRBD2. V lost 6 bases and J lost 6; bases outside the gene matches: 7. The CDR3 has 15 residues. Germline values: CDR1 MNHEY, CDR2 SVGAGI.

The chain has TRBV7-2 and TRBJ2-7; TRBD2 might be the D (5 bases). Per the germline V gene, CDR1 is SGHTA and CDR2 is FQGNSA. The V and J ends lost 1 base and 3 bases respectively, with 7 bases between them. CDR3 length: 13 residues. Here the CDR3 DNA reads TGTGCCAGCAGCTTAGGTCGGGACTACGAGCAGTACTTC. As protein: CASSLGRDYEQYF.

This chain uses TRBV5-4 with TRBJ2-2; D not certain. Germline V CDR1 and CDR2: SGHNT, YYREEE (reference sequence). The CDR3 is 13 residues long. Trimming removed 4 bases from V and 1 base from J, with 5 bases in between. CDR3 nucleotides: TGTGCCAGCAGCCTGAGGAACACCGGGGAGCTGTTTTTT. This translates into CASSLRNTGELFF. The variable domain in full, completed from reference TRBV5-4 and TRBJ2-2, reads ETGVTQSPTHLIKTRGQQVTLRCSSQSGHNTVSWYQQALGQGPQFIFQYYREEENGRGNFPPRFSGLQFPNYSSELNVNALELDDSALYLCASSLRNTGELFFGEGSRLTVL.

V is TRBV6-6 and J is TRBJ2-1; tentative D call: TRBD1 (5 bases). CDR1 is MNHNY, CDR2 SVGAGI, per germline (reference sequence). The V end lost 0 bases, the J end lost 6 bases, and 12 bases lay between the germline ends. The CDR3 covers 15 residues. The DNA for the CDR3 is TGTGCCAGCAGTTACTCGCGTCAGGGCCCCAATGAGCAGTTCTTC. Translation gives CASSYSRQGPNEQFF.

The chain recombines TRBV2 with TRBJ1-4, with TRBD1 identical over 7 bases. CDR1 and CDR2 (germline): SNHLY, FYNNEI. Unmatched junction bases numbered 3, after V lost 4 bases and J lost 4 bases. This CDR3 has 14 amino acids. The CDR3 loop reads CASSGTGVNEKLFF. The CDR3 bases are TGTGCCAGCAGTGGAACAGGGGTTAATGAAAAACTGTTTTTT.

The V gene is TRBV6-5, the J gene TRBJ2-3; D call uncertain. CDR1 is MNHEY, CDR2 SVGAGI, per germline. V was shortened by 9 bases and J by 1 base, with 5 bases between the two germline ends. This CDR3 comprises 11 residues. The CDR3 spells CASTGTDTQYF. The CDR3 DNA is TGTGCCAGTACTGGCACAGATACGCAGTATTTT.